Presented here are 7 T cell receptor beta chains from one specimen sequenced in a study of shared clonotypes between healthy human individuals. Profiled with immunoSEQ multiplex PCR; TCRdb holds only in-frame clones, not every one. The sample has under 1,100,000 clones; around 74% are singletons. The specimen sequenced was memory CD4+ T cells sorted from blood. Subset given: CD45RA-negative fraction. Receptors were obtained from a man between 18 and 35 years old in good health.

CDR3 loop: CASSQGTRTYDEKLFF. As DNA, the CDR3 is TGCGCCAGCAGCCAAGGTACCAGGACCTACGATGAAAAACTGTTTTTT. The chain is built from TRBV4-3 and TRBJ1-4, with D hard to call. Germline V gene sequence: CDR1 LGHNA, CDR2 YSLEER. The length of the CDR3 is 16 residues. V dropped 1 base and J dropped 6 bases, with 15 bases sitting between them.

The chain is built from TRBV7-2 and TRBJ2-7; TRBD2 aligns across 10 bases. The CDR3 is 15 amino acids. V was clipped by 2 bases and J by 5 bases; unmatched bases: 6. The germline CDR1 and CDR2 sequences are SGHTA and FQGNSA. The CDR3 here is CASSLWELAGNEQYF. CDR3 bases: TGTGCCAGCAGCTTATGGGAACTAGCGGGGAACGAGCAGTACTTC.

This sequence joins TRBV6-6 and TRBJ2-3, with TRBD1 matching over 10 bases. The CDR3 consists of 16 residues. The V gene end was trimmed by 6 bases and the J gene end by 4 bases; junction bases not matched to a gene: 10. In germline, CDR1 is MNHNY, CDR2 SVGAGI (reference sequence). In DNA, the CDR3 is TGTGCCAGCAGAGGTCTTGACAGGGGGCGCGCAGATACGCAGTATTTT. The encoded protein is CASRGLDRGRADTQYF.

This chain joins TRBV5-4 and TRBJ2-5; tentatively, D is TRBD1 (5 bases). CDR1 SGHNT and CDR2 YYREEE come from the germline V gene (reference sequence). Trimming took 0 bases from V and 0 from J, leaving 6 bases between them. The CDR3 consists of 14 residues. The CDR3 region is CASSLAGNQETQYF. The CDR3, as DNA: TGTGCCAGCAGCTTGGCAGGGAACCAAGAGACCCAGTACTTC.

A note on this clone: The same CDR3 also results from other DNA sequences found in this sample. The chain recombines TRBV28 with TRBJ1-5; D is uncertain. The V end lost 3 bases, the J end lost 7 bases, and 7 bases lay between the germline ends. The CDR3 spans 12 residues. Germline CDR1 and CDR2: MDHEN and SYDVKM. The CDR3 DNA reads TGTGCCAGCAGTTTGTTGTCCCAGCCCCAGCATTTT. This encodes CASSLLSQPQHF.

The chain carries TRBV6-5 and TRBJ2-7, with D possibly TRBD1 on 6 matching bases. CDR3 length: 14 amino acids. CDR1 is MNHEY, CDR2 SVGAGI, per germline. Trimming stripped 6 bases from V and 1 base from J, with 13 bases between. CDR3 DNA sequence: TGTGCCAGCAGGACCACAGGACAGTCCTACGAGCAGTACTTC. Protein product: CASRTTGQSYEQYF.

This clone was counted between two and nine times. The V and J genes are TRBV5-1 and TRBJ2-3, with a weak D call TRBD1 (6 bases). There are 15 residues in the CDR3. The V end was cut by 4 bases, the J end by 2 bases, with 14 bases between. Germline-derived CDR1 and CDR2 are SGHRS and YFSETQ. The DNA for the CDR3 is TGCGCCAGCAGCCCCCTTCAGGGGCCCACAGATACGCAGTATTTT. Amino acids: CASSPLQGPTDTQYF. Supplemented by reference TRBV5-1 and TRBJ2-3, the full variable domain reads KAGVTQTPRYLIKTRGQQVTLSCSPISGHRSVSWYQQTPGQGLQFLFEYFSETQRNKGNFPGRFSGRQFSNSRSEMNVSTLELGDSALYLCASSPLQGPTDTQYFGPGTRLTVL.